This T cell receptor beta chain comes out of a study of chemoradiotherapy in HPV16-positive cancers. Sequenced by immunoSEQ multiplex PCR; TCRdb stores in-frame clones only, minus some. This table has tens of thousands of clones, less than 90% appearing once. The germline CDR1 and CDR2 sequences are SGHVS and FQNEAQ. This CDR3 has 14 residues. Trimming took off 3 bases at V and 5 bases at J, with 13 bases between the two ends. Study-wide results and caveats: HPV-specific T cells were functionally defined from only two HPV16-positive patients. During treatment, candidate HPV-specific clones and E7-related motifs expanded in tumor.

Comment on this clone: Antigen: not known.

Source: blood, taken from a patient who underwent chemoradiotherapy. The sequence came from a human donor with HPV-associated anogenital cancer. The V and J genes are TRBV7-8 and TRBJ2-5; possible D gene TRBD1, 6 bases. CDR3 bases: TGTGCCAGCAGCTTCCGGACAGAACGGGAGACCCAGTACTTC. Protein product: CASSFRTERETQYF.